This TCR beta chain derives from a study of cytomegalovirus exposure and HLA in healthy donors. Study overall: Genotyping showed roughly 86% of roughly 390 donors falling in the Caucasian-associated ancestry cluster.

The PCR used 60 Vbeta and 13 Jbeta primers. Sequencing was performed with immunoSEQ multiplex PCR; in TCRdb, only in-frame clones are kept and a portion is missing. The sample has 60,000 or so clones, 65% to 80% seen once. Findings and caveats of the study: Cytomegalovirus-associated TCR beta chains were listed, numbering 150 to 200.

Germline CDR1 SGHRS, CDR2 YFSETQ. Between the trimmed V and J ends, which lost 4 bases and 6 bases, there was a span of 10 bases. CDR3 length: 13 amino acids. Turning to this clone: Its antigen is not known.

The chain employs TRBV5-1 and TRBJ2-2; D tentatively reads TRBD1 or TRBD2 (6 bases each). The source material was PBMCs. The source of this sequence is a man aged 40-55 years in good health and CMV-seropositive. CDR3 protein: CASSLGGSGELFF. The CDR3 DNA reads as TGCGCCAGCAGCCTGGGGGGCTCCGGGGAGCTGTTTTTT.